This TCR beta chain was sequenced for a study of blood T cell repertoires in COVID-19. CDR1 and CDR2 (germline): DFQATT, SNEGSKA (reference sequence). The CDR3 extends over 14 amino acids. With V trimmed by 5 bases and J by 3 bases, 5 bases remained unmatched. The protocol was immunoSEQ multiplex PCR, while the TCRdb copy is restricted to in-frame clones and leaves out a portion. The sample lists around 220,000 clones; approximately 90% were seen once. The chain joins TRBV20-1 to TRBJ1-5; 9 positions match TRBD1. The TCR originated in a woman in her 50s with COVID-19, enrolled during active disease. Sequenced material: peripheral blood. The CDR3 region is CSARDRGNNQPQHF. CDR3 sequence (DNA): TGCAGTGCTCGTGACAGGGGGAACAATCAGCCCCAGCATTTT.